This paragraph reports one TCR beta chain. No antigen is known for it. The data derive from a study of graft-versus-host responses after intestinal transplantation. Produced via immunoSEQ multiplex PCR; TCRdb's table is partial and in-frame only. The repertoire has 85,000 to 100,000 clones, approximately 87% of them found once; the top ten carry 0.11%. V was cut by 1 base and J by 0 bases, with 7 bases left in between. The CDR3 is 15 residues long. Germline loops: CDR1 MGHRA, CDR2 YSYEKL. This chain connects TRBV4-1 to TRBJ1-3, with D possibly being TRBD1 (6 bases). The sample here was unstimulated CD4+ T cells sorted from spleen or lymph node cells, taken before intestinal transplant. This receptor was obtained from a human donor who received an intestinal transplant. CDR3 nucleotides: TGCGCCAGCAGCCAAGGGACAGTCTCTGGAAACACCATATATTTT. Amino acid sequence: CASSQGTVSGNTIYF.